The following is a T cell receptor (beta chain) sequence with its context. Produced via immunoSEQ multiplex PCR; TCRdb's table is partial and in-frame only. The sample shows about 160,000 clones, over 80% of them seen only once. The data were obtained in a study of blood T cell repertoires in COVID-19. This receptor was identified in a woman aged 80 or over with active or convalescent COVID-19. Sequenced material: peripheral blood.

In nucleotides, the CDR3 is TGTGCCAGCAGTGAGGCAATGTGGACAGGAAACACAGATACGCAGTATTTT. Its translation is CASSEAMWTGNTDTQYF. V is TRBV6-1 and J is TRBJ2-3; TRBD1 aligns across 7 bases. Germline V gene sequence: CDR1 MNHNS, CDR2 SASEGT. The CDR3 is 17 amino acids. V shed 3 bases and J 2 bases; nucleotides not matched to a gene: 11.